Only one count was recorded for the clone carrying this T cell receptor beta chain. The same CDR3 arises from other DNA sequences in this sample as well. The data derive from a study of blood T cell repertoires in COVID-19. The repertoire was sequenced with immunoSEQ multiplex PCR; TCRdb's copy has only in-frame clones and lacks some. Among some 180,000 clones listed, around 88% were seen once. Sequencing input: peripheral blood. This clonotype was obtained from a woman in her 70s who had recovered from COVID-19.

Written as DNA, the CDR3 is TGTGCCAGCAGCCTAGGACAGGGGTATAATTCACCCCTCCACTTT. It specifies CASSLGQGYNSPLHF. The rearrangement links TRBV7-9 to TRBJ1-6; 9 positions agree with TRBD1. Trimming cost V 5 bases and J 4 bases; bases outside gene matches: 3. The CDR3 sequence is 15 residues long. Germline values: CDR1 SEHNR, CDR2 FQNEAQ (reference sequence).